The 3 T cell receptor beta chains presented below share a single source sample, sequenced in a study of cytomegalovirus exposure and HLA in healthy donors. Primers: 60 Vbeta forward and 13 Jbeta reverse. Generated by immunoSEQ multiplex PCR, the TCRdb table keeps only in-frame clones and is missing some. Of some 150,000 clones listed, around 74% are singletons. Material: PBMCs. Source of these receptors: a man aged 18 to 30 in good health and CMV-seropositive.

The V call is TRBV19, the J call TRBJ2-3, with 9 bases identical to TRBD1. V dropped 4 bases and J dropped 4; count of bases not matched to a gene: 3. Germline-derived CDR1 and CDR2 are LNHDA and SQIVND (reference sequence). The CDR3 length is 14 residues. The chain's CDR3 is CASSRTGVPDTQYF. DNA for the CDR3: TGTGCCAGTAGTAGGACAGGGGTACCAGATACGCAGTATTTT.

The chain carries TRBV13 and TRBJ2-5; D remains ambiguous. In germline, CDR1 is PRHDT, CDR2 FYEKMQ (reference sequence). The CDR3 length is 12 residues. V was trimmed by 4 bases and J by 2 bases, leaving 5 bases between them. The CDR3 loop reads CASSYLQETQYF. The CDR3 DNA follows: TGTGCCAGCAGCTACCTACAAGAGACCCAGTACTTC.

The V and J genes are TRBV7-2 and TRBJ2-7, with 9 bases aligning to TRBD1. The CDR3 extends over 14 amino acids. With V trimmed by 5 bases and J by 3 bases, 5 bases remained unmatched. The germline V gene encodes CDR1 SGHTA and CDR2 FQGNSA. The CDR3 protein is CASSTGTGYYEQYF. In nucleotides, the CDR3 is TGTGCCAGCAGCACCGGGACAGGGTACTACGAGCAGTACTTC. Drawing the rest from reference TRBV7-2 and TRBJ2-7, the complete variable domain is GAGVSQSPSNKVTEKGKDVELRCDPISGHTALYWYRQSLGQGLEFLIYFQGNSAPDKSGLPSDRFSAERTGGSVSTLTIQRTQQEDSAVYLCASSTGTGYYEQYFGPGTRLTVT.